One sample yielded the 21 T cell receptor beta chains listed below, sequenced in a study of CD8 T cells in Susac syndrome. RNA in amounts of about 0.45 to 1 ug was reverse transcribed with random hexamers. MiXCR, run by TCRdb on the immunoSEQ multiplex PCR reads, gives a single entry per CDR3 protein. This table has approximately 210,000 distinct CDR3 sequences, roughly 96% appearing once. Sequencing was performed on CD4+ T cells from PBMCs. The receptors come from a human donor with multiple sclerosis.

The CDR3 is CASSATGTLATDTQYF. Written as DNA, the CDR3 is TGTGCCAGCAGTGCCACCGGGACTCTTGCCACAGATACGCAGTATTTT. V is TRBV2 and J is TRBJ2-3; a possible D gene is TRBD2 (6 bases). CDR3 length: 16 amino acids. Germline V gene sequence: CDR1 SNHLY, CDR2 FYNNEI. V was trimmed by 4 bases and J by 2 bases, leaving 16 bases between them.

The chain uses TRBV20-1 and TRBJ2-7; 7 nucleotides agree with TRBD1. V lost 5 bases, J lost 6 bases, and 13 bases stayed unmatched. This CDR3 comprises 14 residues. From germline, CDR1 is DFQATT and CDR2 SNEGSKA (reference sequence). The CDR3 reads CSAAGTASLREQYF. The CDR3 DNA follows: TGCAGTGCTGCCGGGACAGCAAGCTTACGCGAGCAGTACTTC.

The chain is built from TRBV29-1 and TRBJ2-1; weak D call: TRBD2 (5 bases). The CDR3 totals 11 residues. V dropped 3 bases and J dropped 5 bases, with 5 bases sitting between them. The germline V gene encodes CDR1 SQVTM and CDR2 ANQGSEA. The CDR3, as DNA: TGCAGCGTTGAGCGGGACAATGAGCAGTTCTTC. This sequence encodes CSVERDNEQFF.

The V gene is TRBV6-6, the J gene TRBJ1-5; no clear D gene. V was trimmed by 8 bases and J by 3 bases, leaving 11 bases between them. Per germline, CDR1 MNHNY and CDR2 SVGAGI (reference sequence). The CDR3 contains 13 residues. The chain's CDR3 is CASHASDNQPQHF. The CDR3 DNA reads as TGTGCCAGCCATGCAAGCGACAATCAGCCCCAGCATTTT.

V gene TRBV2 combines with J gene TRBJ1-1, with D maybe TRBD1 (5 bases). CDR1 SNHLY and CDR2 FYNNEI come from the germline V gene. Trimming stripped 1 base from V and 2 bases from J, with 8 bases between. CDR3 length equals 14 residues. CDR3 nucleotides: TGTGCCAGCAGTGAAGGGGGGTTAAACACTGAAGCTTTCTTT. Protein sequence: CASSEGGLNTEAFF.

The chain links TRBV19 to TRBJ2-7, with a possible D match to TRBD1 (6 bases). The CDR3 loop spans 14 amino acids. The germline V gene encodes CDR1 LNHDA and CDR2 SQIVND (reference sequence). Trimming removed 3 bases from V and 0 bases from J, with 9 bases in between. The CDR3 here is CASSMDSSSYEQYF. In nucleotides, the CDR3 is TGTGCCAGTAGTATGGACAGTAGCTCCTACGAGCAGTACTTC.

The chain uses TRBV30 and TRBJ2-7, with D perhaps matching TRBD1 or TRBD2 (5 bases each). Germline assignment: CDR1 GTSNPN and CDR2 SVGIG (reference sequence). Trimming took 2 bases from V and 3 from J, leaving 11 bases between them. CDR3 length: 13 residues. In nucleotides, the CDR3 is TGTGCCTGGAGTTGGGGGACCGGCTACGAGCAGTACTTC. Protein product: CAWSWGTGYEQYF. The full variable domain, in which reference TRBV30 and TRBJ2-7 provide the parts outside the CDR3, is SQTIHQWPATLVQPVGSPLSLECTVEGTSNPNLYWYRQAAGRGLQLLFYSVGIGQISSEVPQNLSASRPQDRQFILSSKKLLLSDSGFYLCAWSWGTGYEQYFGPGTRLTVT.

This chain connects TRBV5-6 to TRBJ1-1; D unclear. Germline V lookup: CDR1 SGHDT, CDR2 YYEEEE. V gave up 2 bases and J gave up 1 base, with 12 bases separating them. This CDR3 is built from 15 residues. For the CDR3, the DNA is TGTGCCAGCAGCTTACGGCTCACACCGAACACTGAAGCTTTCTTT. Translation gives CASSLRLTPNTEAFF.

This clonotype was seen once. The V gene is TRBV19, the J gene TRBJ2-1; TRBD1 matches at 9 bases. Germline assignment: CDR1 LNHDA and CDR2 SQIVND (reference sequence). Trimming removed 4 bases from V and 9 bases from J; junction bases left unmatched: 10. The CDR3 is 15 amino acids. The CDR3: CASSTSGQGNSEQFF. The CDR3 nucleotides read TGTGCCAGTAGTACGTCGGGACAGGGTAATAGTGAGCAGTTCTTC.

The rearrangement joins TRBV30 to TRBJ2-1, with D perhaps matching TRBD2 (5 bases). The CDR3 runs 15 residues. Trimming shortened V by 2 bases and J by 1 base, and 12 bases separated the two germline ends. Germline V gene sequence: CDR1 GTSNPN, CDR2 SVGIG (reference sequence). In nucleotides, the CDR3 is TGTGCCTGGAGTCTTGGACTTGGTTCCTACAATGAGCAGTTCTTC. Translating gives CAWSLGLGSYNEQFF.

The V and J genes are TRBV7-9 and TRBJ2-7; D not certain. Germline V gene sequence: CDR1 SEHNR, CDR2 FQNEAQ (reference sequence). This CDR3 region has 12 residues. The germline V and J ends were trimmed by 5 bases and 4 bases, with 9 bases remaining between them. The CDR3 loop is CASSPTFYEQYF. The CDR3 nucleotides read TGTGCCAGCAGCCCGACTTTTTACGAGCAGTACTTC.

CDR3 sequence reads: CASSPQRVAEQFF. DNA for the CDR3: TGCGCCAGCAGCCCACAAAGGGTGGCTGAGCAGTTCTTC. V gene TRBV4-1 combines with J gene TRBJ2-1; D gene ambiguous. CDR3 length equals 13 residues. Trimming took 4 bases from V and 9 from J, leaving 13 bases between them. The germline V gene encodes CDR1 MGHRA and CDR2 YSYEKL.

V gene TRBV27 combines with J gene TRBJ2-1; D remains unclear. This CDR3 comprises 11 residues. Trimming stripped 6 bases from V and 4 bases from J, with 4 bases between. From germline, CDR1 is MNHEY and CDR2 SMNVEV (reference sequence). The CDR3 DNA reads as TGTGCCAGCAGGCGATACAATGAGCAGTTCTTC. Amino acid sequence: CASRRYNEQFF.

The chain joins TRBV30 to TRBJ2-7; 7 nucleotides agree with TRBD1. Trimming cost V 8 bases and J 0 bases; bases outside gene matches: 4. Germline V gene lookup returns CDR1 GTSNPN and CDR2 SVGIG (reference sequence). This CDR3 contains 12 residues. CDR3 in amino acids: CATQGDSYEQYF. The CDR3 coding sequence is TGTGCCACCCAGGGGGACTCCTACGAGCAGTACTTC.

This clonotype showed up just once. The chain couples TRBV7-2 to TRBJ2-1, with 8 bases aligning to TRBD2. Germline CDR1 reads SGHTA; CDR2 reads FQGNSA. The CDR3 contains 16 residues. Trimming at V came to 5 bases and at J to 6 bases, leaving 12 bases not matched to a gene. CDR3: CASSPSPTSGSNEQFF. CDR3 DNA: TGTGCCAGCAGCCCATCGCCGACAAGCGGGAGCAATGAGCAGTTCTTC.

The chain employs TRBV15 and TRBJ2-5, with D unclear. Germline assignment: CDR1 LNHNV and CDR2 YYDKDF (reference sequence). Deletions cut 3 bases from V and 3 bases from J, with 8 bases between. This CDR3 contains 13 residues. Here the CDR3 reads CATSRTPKETQYF. The CDR3 DNA follows: TGTGCCACCAGCAGGACCCCAAAAGAGACCCAGTACTTC.

In DNA form, the CDR3 reads TGTGCCAGCAGCTTGTTAGCGGGAGGAAGGGGTGAGCAGTTCTTC. Translation: CASSLLAGGRGEQFF. V usage is TRBV5-6 and J usage is TRBJ2-1; 10 nucleotides line up with TRBD2. The germline V gene has CDR1 SGHDT and CDR2 YYEEEE. Losses at the gene ends were 1 base for V and 9 bases for J; bases not matched to a gene: 7. This CDR3 spans 15 amino acids.

The chain links TRBV20-1 to TRBJ2-1; 9 bases fit TRBD2. The CDR3 consists of 19 residues. J lost 1 base, V lost 4 bases, and 17 bases had no gene match. Germline V CDR1 and CDR2: DFQATT, SNEGSKA (reference sequence). The CDR3 loop reads CSANSHASGKSISYNEQFF. In DNA, the CDR3 is TGCAGTGCTAACAGTCATGCTAGCGGGAAATCTATTTCCTACAATGAGCAGTTCTTC.

V is TRBV27 and J is TRBJ2-2, with D possibly being TRBD1 (5 bases). Deletions cut 6 bases from V and 4 bases from J, with 12 bases between. Germline values: CDR1 MNHEY, CDR2 SMNVEV (reference sequence). The CDR3 is made up of 14 amino acids. The CDR3 reads CASSATQGTGELFF. Written as DNA, the CDR3 is TGTGCCAGCAGCGCTACCCAGGGCACCGGGGAGCTGTTTTTT.

Worth noting for this clonotype: A read error may account for a junction end that differs from germline. J is TRBJ1-1 and V is TRBV29-1, with D possibly being TRBD1 (5 bases). This CDR3 region has 13 residues. CDR1 is SQVTM and CDR2 is ANQGSEA in the germline V gene. CDR3 region: CSGEQVMNTEAFF. The CDR3 nucleotides are TGCAGCGGTGAACAGGTTATGAACACTGAAGCTTTCTTT.

The chain couples TRBV20-1 to TRBJ2-7, with 9 positions matching TRBD2. V shed 6 bases, J shed 7 bases, and the junction held 13 bases outside the gene matches. This CDR3 contains 14 residues. Per the germline V gene, CDR1 is DFQATT and CDR2 is SNEGSKA (reference sequence). In nucleotides, the CDR3 is TGCAGTGCCATAGCGGGAGCCCGACCTACGGAGCAGTACTTC. It encodes CSAIAGARPTEQYF.